This T cell receptor beta chain is from a study of human T cells and chemical hapten exposure. This CDR3 has 14 amino acids. Trimming cost V 6 bases and J 9 bases, with 21 bases left between them. Germline CDR1 MNHEY, CDR2 SVGAGI. MiXCR, run by TCRdb on the 5' RACE reads, gives a single entry per CDR3 protein. The sample shows 110,000 or so distinct CDR3 sequences, 19% of them seen only once. Before extraction, the whole blood was not fractionated, and total RNA was taken from it. The gene calls are TRBV6-5 and TRBJ2-7; either TRBD1 or TRBD2 may fit D (5 bases each). This sequence originates from a human donor in good health. The CDR3 nucleotides read TGTGCCAGCAGGCTGGGGACCCGCAAAGGGGTGCAGTACTTC. This encodes CASRLGTRKGVQYF.